Presented here are 13 T cell receptor beta chains from one specimen sequenced in a study of blood T cells in healthy people across ages. Sample-barcoded 5' priming and a J-beta primer mix drove a second PCR of about 6 to 12 cycles. TCRdb passed the 5' RACE reads through MiXCR, listing each CDR3 protein once. The data hold fewer than 1.5 million distinct CDR3 sequences, with 40% to 50% observed a single time. Material: blood. The receptors were sampled from a woman under 30 in good health.

This clonotype was observed at least ten times. The V and J genes are TRBV27 and TRBJ1-1; TRBD1 might be the D (6 bases). Trimming left V 0 bases short and J 4 bases short, with 18 bases between. The length of the CDR3 is 17 residues. Germline CDR1 is MNHEY and CDR2 is SMNVEV (reference sequence). The CDR3, as DNA: TGTGCCAGCAGTTTATCTACAGGGATGGGCCTGGGCACTGAAGCTTTCTTT. Its translation: CASSLSTGMGLGTEAFF.

This clonotype was observed a few times. The rearrangement uses TRBV6-1 and TRBJ2-6, with D unclear. With 4 bases removed from V and 0 bases from J, the gap between germline ends came to 16 bases. The CDR3 is 18 residues long. The germline V gene encodes CDR1 MNHNS and CDR2 SASEGT. Written as DNA, the CDR3 is TGTGCCAGCAGTGCCTCACCATCCCAGTACTCTGGGGCCAACGTCCTGACTTTC. Protein: CASSASPSQYSGANVLTF.

This clonotype was found once. The chain uses TRBV2 and TRBJ2-7; 7 bases are shared with TRBD1. The CDR3 extends over 14 amino acids. From germline, CDR1 is SNHLY and CDR2 FYNNEI. CDR3 sequence reads: CAHEVKGASYEQYF. For the CDR3, the DNA is TGTGCTCACGAGGTAAAGGGGGCGTCCTACGAGCAGTACTTC.

This chain uses TRBV7-2 with TRBJ2-3; 9 bases fit TRBD1. V lost 5 bases and J lost 1; bases outside the gene matches: 4. Germline V gives CDR1 SGHTA, CDR2 FQGNSA. CDR3 length: 15 amino acids. The CDR3 here is CASSIGTGRTDTQYF. As DNA, the CDR3 is TGTGCCAGCAGCATCGGGACAGGGCGCACAGATACGCAGTATTTT.

This clonotype was picked up a small number of times. J is TRBJ2-1 and V is TRBV3-1, with unresolved D. Germline CDR1 reads LGHDT; CDR2 reads YNNKEL (reference sequence). This CDR3 has 14 residues. V was cut by 2 bases and J by 2 bases, with 7 bases left in between. DNA of the CDR3: TGTGCCAGCAGCCAAAGCTTAGCCTACAATGAGCAGTTCTTC. It yields the protein CASSQSLAYNEQFF.

The chain joins TRBV30 to TRBJ2-3; 7 positions agree with TRBD1. The CDR3 is 13 residues long. With 5 bases clipped from V and 6 bases from J, the junction kept 8 bases outside the gene matches. Germline values: CDR1 GTSNPN, CDR2 SVGIG (reference sequence). DNA of the CDR3: TGTGCCTGGGACAGGGATCTCGAGGATACGCAGTATTTT. This codes for CAWDRDLEDTQYF.

This clonotype was counted at least ten times. This chain links TRBV7-6 with TRBJ2-5; 10 nucleotides align to TRBD2. The CDR3 covers 14 residues. Per germline, CDR1 SGHVS and CDR2 FNYEAQ. Trimming took 1 base from V and 4 from J; bases not matched to a gene: 0. CDR3: CASSLVAGGETQYF. For the CDR3, the DNA is TGTGCCAGCAGCTTAGTAGCGGGAGGAGAGACCCAGTACTTC.

The V call is TRBV4-2, the J call TRBJ2-1; TRBD2 agrees at 9 bases. The V segment lost 5 bases and the J segment 7 bases; nucleotides outside the gene matches: 9. The CDR3 contains 15 residues. Germline assignment: CDR1 LGHNA and CDR2 YNFKEQ. The CDR3 is CASSARLAVGNEQFF. The CDR3 DNA follows: TGTGCCAGCAGCGCCCGACTAGCGGTCGGAAATGAGCAGTTCTTC.

Only a few counts were recorded for this clonotype. The chain recombines TRBV27 with TRBJ1-1, with D uncertain. V was cut by 1 base and J by 1 base, with 10 bases left in between. This CDR3 comprises 15 residues. Germline-derived CDR1 and CDR2 are MNHEY and SMNVEV (reference sequence). The CDR3 loop reads CASSLWGTQNTEAFF. For the CDR3, the DNA is TGTGCCAGCAGTTTATGGGGAACCCAGAACACTGAAGCTTTCTTT.

This clonotype was seen more than once but under ten times. The chain couples TRBV7-8 to TRBJ1-5; D unresolved. Germline assignment: CDR1 SGHVS and CDR2 FQNEAQ. Trimming took off 1 base at V and 6 bases at J, with 10 bases between the two ends. The CDR3 runs to 14 residues. CDR3 protein: CASSLVIGSQPQHF. CDR3 in DNA: TGTGCCAGCAGCTTAGTTATAGGGAGTCAGCCCCAGCATTTT.

This clonotype occurred a few times. The chain employs TRBV7-3 and TRBJ2-3, with D possibly matching TRBD2 (7 bases). V was trimmed by 7 bases and J by 2 bases, leaving 16 bases between them. Germline lookup yields CDR1 SGHTA and CDR2 FQGTGA. The CDR3 consists of 15 residues. The CDR3 DNA reads TGTGCCAGCACCCAGGGGAGCGGGACCACAGATACGCAGTATTTT. Its protein product is CASTQGSGTTDTQYF.

The V and J genes are TRBV2 and TRBJ2-1, with D perhaps matching TRBD2 (5 bases). The length of the CDR3 is 13 residues. Germline V gene data show CDR1 as SNHLY and CDR2 as FYNNEI. Trimming took 7 bases from V and 13 from J, leaving 20 bases between them. Here the CDR3 DNA reads TGTGCCAGCATTGGACTCCAGATTGAGACCCAGTTCTTC. Its protein is CASIGLQIETQFF.

V usage is TRBV4-1 and J usage is TRBJ1-2; D gene ambiguous. The length of the CDR3 is 15 residues. The V gene lost 1 base and the J gene lost 4 bases, with 13 bases spanning the gap. Germline assignment: CDR1 MGHRA and CDR2 YSYEKL. CDR3 nucleotides: TGCGCCAGCAGCCAAGGGGGAGCGGGGTCCTATGGCTACACCTTC. Translated, it gives CASSQGGAGSYGYTF.